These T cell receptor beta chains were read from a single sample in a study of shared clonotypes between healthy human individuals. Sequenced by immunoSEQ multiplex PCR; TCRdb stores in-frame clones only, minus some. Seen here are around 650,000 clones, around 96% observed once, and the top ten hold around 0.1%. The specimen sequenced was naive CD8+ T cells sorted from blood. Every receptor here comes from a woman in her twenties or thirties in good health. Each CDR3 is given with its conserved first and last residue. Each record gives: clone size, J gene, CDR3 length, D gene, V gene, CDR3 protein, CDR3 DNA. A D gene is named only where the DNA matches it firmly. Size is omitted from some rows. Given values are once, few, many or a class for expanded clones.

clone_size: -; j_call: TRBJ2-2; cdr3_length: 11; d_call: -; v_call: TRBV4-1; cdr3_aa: CASSARGELFF; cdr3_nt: TGCGCCAGCAGCGCTCGAGGGGAGCTGTTTTTT
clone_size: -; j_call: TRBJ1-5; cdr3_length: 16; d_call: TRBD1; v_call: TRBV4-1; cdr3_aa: CASSYRDRDVGQPQHF; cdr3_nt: TGCGCCAGCAGCTACCGGGACAGGGATGTGGGTCAGCCCCAGCATTTT
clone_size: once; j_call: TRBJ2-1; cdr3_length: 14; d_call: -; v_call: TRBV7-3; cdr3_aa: CASSFGGFGNEQFF; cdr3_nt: TGTGCCAGCAGCTTTGGAGGGTTTGGCAATGAGCAGTTCTTC
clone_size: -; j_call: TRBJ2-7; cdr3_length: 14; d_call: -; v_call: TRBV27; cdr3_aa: CASSLARRAYEQYF; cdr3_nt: TGTGCCAGCAGTTTGGCCCGACGGGCCTACGAGCAGTACTTC
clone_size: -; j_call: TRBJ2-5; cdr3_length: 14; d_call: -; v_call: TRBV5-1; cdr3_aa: CASSLEGVQETQYF; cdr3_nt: TGCGCCAGCAGCTTGGAGGGGGTTCAAGAGACCCAGTACTTC
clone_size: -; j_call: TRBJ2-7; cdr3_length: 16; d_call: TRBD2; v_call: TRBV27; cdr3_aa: CASSSWTSGTPYEQYF; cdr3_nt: TGTGCCAGCAGTTCGTGGACTAGCGGTACTCCCTACGAGCAGTACTTC
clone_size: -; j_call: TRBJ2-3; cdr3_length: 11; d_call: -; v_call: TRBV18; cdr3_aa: CASSLGDTQYF; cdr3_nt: TGTGCCAGCTCGCTAGGGGATACGCAGTATTTT
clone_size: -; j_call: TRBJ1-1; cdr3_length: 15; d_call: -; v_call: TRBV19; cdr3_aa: CASSVSPGGNTEAFF; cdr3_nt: TGTGCCAGTAGTGTCTCACCGGGGGGGAACACTGAAGCTTTCTTT
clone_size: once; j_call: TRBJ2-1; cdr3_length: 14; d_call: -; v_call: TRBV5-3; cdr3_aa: CARSPEMFSHEQFF; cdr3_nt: TGTGCCAGAAGCCCGGAGATGTTTAGCCATGAGCAGTTCTTC
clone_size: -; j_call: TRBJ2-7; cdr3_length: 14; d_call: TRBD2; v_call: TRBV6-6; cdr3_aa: CASSYSGLGYEQYF; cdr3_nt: TGTGCCAGCAGTTACTCCGGACTAGGTTACGAGCAGTACTTC
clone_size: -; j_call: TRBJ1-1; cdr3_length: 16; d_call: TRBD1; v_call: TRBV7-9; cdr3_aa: CASSYGQGSLNTEAFF; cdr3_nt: TGTGCCAGCAGCTACGGACAGGGTAGTCTGAACACTGAAGCTTTCTTT
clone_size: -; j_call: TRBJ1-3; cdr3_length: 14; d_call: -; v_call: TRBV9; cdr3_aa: CASSVEGNGNTIYF; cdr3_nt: TGTGCCAGCAGCGTAGAGGGTAACGGAAACACCATATATTTT
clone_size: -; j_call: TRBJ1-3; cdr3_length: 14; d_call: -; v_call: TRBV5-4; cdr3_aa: CASSLEGRGNTIYF; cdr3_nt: TGTGCCAGCAGCTTGGAAGGGAGGGGAAACACCATATATTTT
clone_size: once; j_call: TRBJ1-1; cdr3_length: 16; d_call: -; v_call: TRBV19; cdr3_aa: CASSIAGETPHTEAFF; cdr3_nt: TGTGCCAGTAGTATAGCAGGGGAAACCCCGCACACTGAAGCTTTCTTT
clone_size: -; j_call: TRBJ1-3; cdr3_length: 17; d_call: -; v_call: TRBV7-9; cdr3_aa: CASSPEDTDGPGNTIYF; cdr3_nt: TGTGCCAGCAGCCCAGAGGACACGGACGGACCTGGAAACACCATATATTTT
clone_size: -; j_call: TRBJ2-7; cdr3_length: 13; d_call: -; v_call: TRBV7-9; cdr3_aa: CASSYGTGVEQYF; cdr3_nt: TGTGCCAGCAGCTACGGAACGGGAGTCGAGCAGTACTTC
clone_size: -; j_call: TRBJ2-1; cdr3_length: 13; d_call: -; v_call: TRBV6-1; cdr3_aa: CASNLDSHNEQFF; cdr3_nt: TGTGCCAGCAATTTGGACAGCCACAATGAGCAGTTCTTC
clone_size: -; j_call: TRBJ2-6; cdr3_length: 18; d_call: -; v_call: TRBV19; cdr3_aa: CASSIPQGLTSGANVLTF; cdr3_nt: TGTGCCAGTAGTATCCCGCAGGGTCTAACTAGTGGGGCCAACGTCCTGACTTTC
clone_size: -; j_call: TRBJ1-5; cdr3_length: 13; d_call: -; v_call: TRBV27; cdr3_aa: CASSFFGDQPQHF; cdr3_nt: TGTGCCAGCAGTTTTTTCGGCGATCAGCCCCAGCATTTT
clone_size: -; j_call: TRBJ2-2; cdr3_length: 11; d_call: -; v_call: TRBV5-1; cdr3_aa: CASSSSGELFF; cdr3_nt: TGCGCCAGCAGCTCATCCGGGGAGCTGTTTTTT
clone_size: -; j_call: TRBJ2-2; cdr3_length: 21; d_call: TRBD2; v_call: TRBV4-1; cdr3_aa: CASSQPSLGGELAGGTGELFF; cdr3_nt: TGCGCCAGCAGCCAACCTAGCTTGGGGGGAGAGTTAGCGGGAGGCACCGGGGAGCTGTTTTTT
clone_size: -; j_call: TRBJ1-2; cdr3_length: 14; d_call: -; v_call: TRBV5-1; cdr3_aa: CASSNNIIPYGYTF; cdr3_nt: TGCGCCAGCAGCAACAATATAATTCCCTATGGCTACACCTTC
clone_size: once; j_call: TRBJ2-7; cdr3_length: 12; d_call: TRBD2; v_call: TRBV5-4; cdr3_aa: CATGLAGGEQYF; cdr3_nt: TGTGCCACCGGACTAGCGGGAGGGGAGCAGTACTTC
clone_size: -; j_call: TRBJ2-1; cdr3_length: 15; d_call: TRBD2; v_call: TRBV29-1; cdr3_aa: CSVGTSASSYNEQFF; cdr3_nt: TGCAGCGTCGGGACTAGCGCCAGCTCCTACAATGAGCAGTTCTTC
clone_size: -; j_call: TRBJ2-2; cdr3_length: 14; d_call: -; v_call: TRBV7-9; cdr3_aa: CASSLAPNTGELFF; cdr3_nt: TGTGCCAGCAGCTTAGCCCCAAACACCGGGGAGCTGTTTTTT
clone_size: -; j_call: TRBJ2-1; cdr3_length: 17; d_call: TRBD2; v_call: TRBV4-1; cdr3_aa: CASSQRAGGPSYNEQFF; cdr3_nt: TGCGCCAGCAGCCAACGCGCGGGAGGGCCCTCATACAATGAGCAGTTCTTC
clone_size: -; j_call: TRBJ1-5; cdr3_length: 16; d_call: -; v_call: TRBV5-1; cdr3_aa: CASSSDQGRLGQPQHF; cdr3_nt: TGCGCCAGCAGCTCCGACCAGGGGCGGTTAGGTCAGCCCCAGCATTTT
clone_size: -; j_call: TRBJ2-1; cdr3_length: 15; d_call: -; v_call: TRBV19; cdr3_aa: CASSISSALKGEQFF; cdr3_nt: TGTGCCAGTAGTATATCCAGCGCCTTGAAGGGTGAGCAGTTCTTC
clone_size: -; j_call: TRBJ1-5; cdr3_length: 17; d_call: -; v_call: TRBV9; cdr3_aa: CASSVNPRRHGNQPQHF; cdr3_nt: TGTGCCAGCAGCGTTAACCCTAGAAGACATGGCAATCAGCCCCAGCATTTT